The source of this T cell receptor beta chain is a study of cytomegalovirus exposure and HLA in healthy donors. PCR amplification relied on 60 Vbeta primers (plus 13 Jbeta primers). Sequencing was performed with immunoSEQ multiplex PCR; in TCRdb, only in-frame clones are kept and a portion is missing. This sample yields about 170,000 clones, of which roughly 76% are seen a single time; about 2% belongs to the top ten. This clone appeared once. What it recognizes is unknown. CDR3 length: 16 residues. V was pared by 4 bases and J by 1 base, with 16 bases between. Germline V CDR1 and CDR2: MNHNS, SASEGT. Study outcomes and limitations: In an earlier analysis, in 587 donors, most V segments appeared productive either ~90% or ~30% of the time.

The gene calls are TRBV6-1 and TRBJ2-5; D is perhaps TRBD2 (5 bases). Sequencing input: PBMCs. The TCR comes from a male donor in good health and CMV-seronegative. The CDR3 loop reads CASSGQSGRSQETQYF. For the CDR3, the DNA is TGTGCCAGCAGTGGCCAAAGCGGACGGTCCCAAGAGACCCAGTACTTC.